What follows are 25 T cell receptor beta chains derived from one specimen sequenced in a study of tumor-infiltrating lymphocytes in primary liver carcinoma. Unsorted whole blood yielded blood RNA, and germline DNA was extracted as well. TCR beta cDNA came from about 0.55 ug total RNA, primed with a constant-region primer. Nested multiplex PCR, run for three rounds with slightly modified ARM-PCR, yielded TCR beta libraries. The first two PCR rounds, roughly 10 cycles each, used TRBV1-TRBV30 forward primers and a C-beta reverse primer. MiXCR, run by TCRdb on the multiplex PCR reads, gives a single entry per CDR3 protein. The repertoire includes fewer than 350,000 distinct CDR3 sequences, less than 75% of them detected once, and around 9.5% sits in the top ten. Sequenced sample: peripheral blood. The receptors derive from a middle-aged man with primary liver carcinoma and hepatitis B virus infection.

Of note for this clonotype: It may be a read error: a sequence one base away is much more abundant. The V call is TRBV12-5, the J call TRBJ2-3; D unclear. The CDR3 has 12 residues. Germline V gives CDR1 LGHNT, CDR2 FRNRAP. Trimming stripped 7 bases from V and 6 bases from J, with 11 bases between. The CDR3 region is CASAECWDTQYF. The CDR3 nucleotides read TGTGCTAGTGCCGAATGTTGGGATACGCAGTATTTT.

With regard to this clonotype: A much larger clone lies a single base off, so this may be a read error. J is TRBJ1-1 and V is TRBV6-5; no definite D call. V lost 2 bases and J 5 bases, leaving 6 bases between the germline ends. Germline CDR1 reads MNHEY; CDR2 reads SVGAGI. The CDR3 contains 12 residues. CDR3 DNA: TGTGCCAGCAGTTACACGGGAACTGAAGCTTTCTTT. Amino acids: CASSYTGTEAFF.

This clonotype has more than one count but fewer than ten. The rearrangement joins TRBV11-1 to TRBJ2-1; no definite D call. This CDR3 spans 16 amino acids. Trimming removed 1 base at V and 15 bases at J, with 25 bases between. CDR1 is SGHAT and CDR2 is FQDESV in the germline V gene (reference sequence). CDR3 bases: TGTGCCAGCAGCTTAGATTTGGTGGTAGTCCGCAATAAGCTGTTCTTC. This codes for CASSLDLVVVRNKLFF.

This clonotype was detected a few times. The chain couples TRBV10-1 to TRBJ2-1, with TRBD2 as a possible D gene (5 bases). Per the germline V gene, CDR1 is WNHNN and CDR2 is SYGVQD (reference sequence). The CDR3 length is 13 residues. Trimming shortened V by 4 bases and J by 6 bases, and 10 bases separated the two germline ends. The CDR3 DNA reads as TGCGCCAGCAGTGTCACACTAGGCAATGAGCAGTTCTTC. Amino acids: CASSVTLGNEQFF.

The rearrangement joins TRBV5-1 to TRBJ1-1; 7 bases line up with TRBD1. The CDR3 runs to 17 residues. The V and J ends lost 1 base and 1 base, in that order; junction bases with no gene match: 10. Germline V gene sequence: CDR1 SGHRS, CDR2 YFSETQ. The CDR3 reads CASSLRTGTGPNTEAFF. The CDR3 bases are TGCGCCAGCAGCTTGAGGACAGGCACTGGACCGAACACTGAAGCTTTCTTT.

This clonotype was recorded at least ten times. V and J are TRBV28 and TRBJ2-1; D is ambiguous. This CDR3 contains 12 residues. The V gene lost 5 bases and the J gene lost 4 bases, with 6 bases spanning the gap. Germline CDR1 reads MDHEN; CDR2 reads SYDVKM. In nucleotides, the CDR3 is TGTGCCAGCAGTCCCCAGTACAATGAGCAGTTCTTC. Translated: CASSPQYNEQFF.

Comments on this clonotype: At one boundary the junction diverges from the germline segment, which might be a read error. V and J are TRBV4-1 and TRBJ2-7; 8 bases are a match to TRBD1. CDR3 size: 15 residues. Germline CDR1 MGHRA, CDR2 YSYEKL. DNA of the CDR3: TGCGCCTGCAGCCAGATACAGGGGGTCTCTTACGAGCAGTACTTC. This sequence encodes CACSQIQGVSYEQYF.

A note on this clonotype: A much bigger clone sits one base away, suggesting this may be a read error. The V and J genes are TRBV12-3 or TRBV12-4 and TRBJ2-4; D is possibly TRBD1 (5 bases). The V and J ends lost 4 bases and 7 bases respectively, with 11 bases between them. This CDR3 spans 13 amino acids. CDR3 nucleotides: TGTGCCAGCAGTTCCCTAGACAGTAACATTCAGTACTTC. This translates into CASSSLDSNIQYF.

The chain uses TRBV5-6 and TRBJ1-1; weak D call: TRBD1 (6 bases). V lost 1 base, J lost 7 bases, and 14 bases lay in between. CDR3 size: 14 residues. Per the germline V gene, CDR1 is SGHDT and CDR2 is YYEEEE. CDR3 in DNA: TGTGCCAGCAGCTTGAGGGCAGGGGCGTTTGAAGCTTTCTTT. It translates to CASSLRAGAFEAFF.

In its sample, this clonotype was seen once. The germline gene is not matched at one end of the junction; a read error may be the cause. This chain links TRBV10-3 with TRBJ1-6, with D possibly matching TRBD1 (5 bases). The CDR3 loop spans 18 amino acids. Germline loops: CDR1 ENHRY, CDR2 SYGVKD. The CDR3 protein is CAISRDLKLKSYNSPFHF. In DNA form, the CDR3 reads TGTGCCATCAGCCGGGACTTGAAGCTGAAGTCCTATAATTCACCCTTCCACTTT.

This chain connects TRBV24-1 to TRBJ1-1, with 10 nucleotides matching TRBD1. Germline trimming cut 9 bases from V and 7 bases from J; bases unmatched to any gene: 7. The CDR3 has 13 amino acids. Germline V gives CDR1 KGHDR, CDR2 SFDVKD. The DNA for the CDR3 is TGTGCCACCCGGGACAGGGGACTTGGTGAAGCTTTCTTT. Translated, it gives CATRDRGLGEAFF.

Comment on this clonotype: A read error may be the cause here, since a much bigger clone is one base away. The rearrangement uses TRBV29-1 and TRBJ2-1; D is perhaps TRBD1 (5 bases). There are 15 residues in the CDR3. Looked up from germline, CDR1 is SQVTM and CDR2 is ANQGSEA. The V end lost 5 bases, the J end lost 6 bases, and 20 bases lay between the germline ends. The CDR3 nucleotides read TGCAGCGTTAAAGGCCCGGACATTTCGGGCAATGAGCAGTTCTTC. Translated: CSVKGPDISGNEQFF.

The count of this clonotype is one. One end of the junction is discordant with germline, which a read error may explain. The V and J genes are TRBV7-9 and TRBJ2-1; D is unclear. The CDR3 covers 14 residues. CDR1 SEHNR and CDR2 FQNEAQ come from the germline V gene (reference sequence). CDR3 sequence: CASSSTAWANKQFF. DNA for the CDR3: TGTGCCAGCAGCTCCACCGCGTGGGCCAATAAGCAGTTCTTC.

As to this clonotype: At one end, the junction sequence differs from germline, possibly due to a read error. The chain uses TRBV5-6 and TRBJ1-3, with D possibly being TRBD1 (5 bases). Germline V gene data show CDR1 as SGHDT and CDR2 as YYEEEE. The CDR3 is made up of 17 amino acids. Written as DNA, the CDR3 is TGTGCCAGCAGCTCAACTTACAGGCTCCTCTCTGGAAACGCCATATATTTT. Its protein product is CASSSTYRLLSGNAIYF.

A few counts support this clonotype. The chain joins TRBV5-1 to TRBJ2-7, with D possibly being TRBD2 (6 bases). Trimming left V 0 bases short and J 7 bases short, with 17 bases between. CDR1 is SGHRS and CDR2 is YFSETQ in the germline V gene. The CDR3 loop spans 15 amino acids. The chain's CDR3 is CASSLAGRIAGEQYF. Written as DNA, the CDR3 is TGCGCCAGCAGCTTGGCTGGCCGCATTGCGGGGGAGCAGTACTTC.

As to this clonotype: Given a much more abundant clone one base away, this may be a read error. This chain connects TRBV11-2 to TRBJ2-7; D unclear. CDR1 and CDR2 from the germline V gene are SGHAT and FQNNGV. This CDR3 region has 13 residues. CDR3 loop: CATSLDQLYEQYF. Written as DNA, the CDR3 is TGTGCCACCAGCTTAGATCAGCTCTACGAGCAGTACTTC.

A note on this clonotype: A read error may explain this, as a much larger clone is one base away. The rearrangement links TRBV5-5 to TRBJ1-5, with TRBD1 as a possible D gene (5 bases). The CDR3 covers 13 residues. Germline values: CDR1 SGHKS, CDR2 YYEKEE (reference sequence). In DNA, the CDR3 is TGTGCCGGCAGCTGGCAGGCAGGGCAGCCCCAGCATTTT. The encoded protein is CAGSWQAGQPQHF.

With respect to this clonotype: This sequence may be a read error, since a much larger clone differs from it by one base. V gene TRBV12-3 or TRBV12-4 combines with J gene TRBJ2-3, with 8 nucleotides matching TRBD2. Unmatched junction bases numbered 8, after V lost 5 bases and J lost 4 bases. CDR3 size: 15 residues. DNA for the CDR3: TGTGCCAGCAGTCCGCAGCGGGAGAGGTCAGATACGCAGTATTTT. Translated, it gives CASSPQRERSDTQYF.

This clonotype has a count of ten or more. The chain has TRBV12-3 or TRBV12-4 and TRBJ1-2; the match to TRBD1 covers 7 bases. Losses at the gene ends were 6 bases for V and 8 bases for J; bases not matched to a gene: 12. This CDR3 comprises 14 residues. CDR3 region: CASRPPDREKGYTF. CDR3 nucleotides: TGTGCCAGCAGACCCCCTGACAGGGAGAAAGGCTACACCTTC.

This clonotype was observed many times. The V call is TRBV6-5, the J call TRBJ1-3; tentatively, D is TRBD1 (6 bases). CDR3 length equals 17 residues. The germline CDR1 and CDR2 sequences are MNHEY and SVGAGI. V was clipped by 0 bases and J by 0 bases, with 12 bases between them. The CDR3 bases are TGTGCCAGCAGTTACTCTCGGGGGGCACGCTCTGGAAACACCATATATTTT. This codes for CASSYSRGARSGNTIYF.

The chain is built from TRBV11-2 and TRBJ2-5, with a tentative D call TRBD2 (5 bases). The CDR3 consists of 15 residues. CDR1 SGHAT and CDR2 FQNNGV come from the germline V gene. V gave up 5 bases and J gave up 9 bases, with 22 bases separating them. CDR3: CASSILVDTERAQYF. The CDR3 nucleotides read TGTGCCAGCAGCATCCTCGTGGATACGGAGAGGGCCCAGTACTTC.

Notes on this clonotype: One end of the junction is discordant with germline, which a read error may explain. The CDR3 protein is CSVEVRDQIHLANNIQYF. As DNA, the CDR3 is TGCAGCGTTGAGGTCAGAGATCAAATCCATTTGGCCAATAACATTCAGTACTTC. The gene calls are TRBV29-1 and TRBJ2-4; D gene uncertain. Germline assignment: CDR1 SQVTM and CDR2 ANQGSEA. CDR3 length: 18 amino acids.

This clonotype turned up a few times. A much larger clone lies a single base off, so this may be a read error. V and J are TRBV6-1 and TRBJ1-5; perhaps TRBD1 as D (5 bases). The germline V gene has CDR1 MNHNS and CDR2 SASEGT. V lost 8 bases and J lost 6, with 14 bases in between. There are 13 residues in the CDR3. Written as DNA, the CDR3 is TGTGCCAGCCGCAGAGAGGGGAGTCAGCCCCAGCATTTT. Translated, it gives CASRREGSQPQHF.

On this clonotype itself: This clone may be a read error of a much larger clone one base away. The V and J genes are TRBV6-2 or TRBV6-3 and TRBJ1-2, with 7 bases that match TRBD1. The CDR3 length is 13 residues. V was clipped by 6 bases and J by 4 bases; unmatched bases: 5. Germline CDR1 is MNHEY and CDR2 is SVGEGT. CDR3 amino acids: CASSHGQAYGYTF. CDR3 bases: TGTGCCAGCAGCCACGGACAGGCCTATGGCTACACCTTC.

As regards this clonotype: Its ends do not fully match the called genes, so a read error is possible. The CDR3 DNA reads as TGTGTCAGCAGCTCGGGACAGGGAATAAGTGAAAAACTGTTTTTT. Its protein product is CVSSSGQGISEKLFF. The chain joins TRBV7-9 to TRBJ1-4; TRBD1 aligns across 9 bases. In germline, CDR1 is SEHNR, CDR2 FQNEAQ (reference sequence). CDR3 length equals 15 residues.